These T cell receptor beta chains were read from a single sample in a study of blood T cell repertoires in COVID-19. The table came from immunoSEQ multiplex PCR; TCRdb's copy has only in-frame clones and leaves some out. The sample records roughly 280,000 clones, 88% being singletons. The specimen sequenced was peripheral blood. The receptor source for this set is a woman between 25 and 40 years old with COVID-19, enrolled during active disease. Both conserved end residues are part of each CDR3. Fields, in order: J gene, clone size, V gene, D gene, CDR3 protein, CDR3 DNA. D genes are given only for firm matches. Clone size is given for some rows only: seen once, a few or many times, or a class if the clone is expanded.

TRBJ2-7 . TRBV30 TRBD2 CAWSGPSGSYNEQYF TGTGCCTGGAGTGGGCCTAGCGGGAGTTACAACGAGCAGTACTTC
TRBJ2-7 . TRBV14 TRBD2 CASSVGGAGVTYEQYF TGTGCCAGCAGTGTCGGTGGGGCGGGAGTAACCTACGAGCAGTACTTC
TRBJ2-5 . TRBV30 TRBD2 CACTPTSGSVETQYF TGTGCCTGCACGCCAACGAGCGGGAGTGTGGAGACCCAGTACTTC
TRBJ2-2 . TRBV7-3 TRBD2 CASSLTSGTGELFF TGTGCCAGCAGCTTGACTAGCGGCACCGGGGAGCTGTTTTTT
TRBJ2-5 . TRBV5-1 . CASNRGGQETQYF TGCGCCAGCAACCGCGGCGGCCAAGAGACCCAGTACTTC
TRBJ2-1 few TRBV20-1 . CSASGYNEQFF TGCAGTGCTAGCGGGTACAATGAGCAGTTCTTC
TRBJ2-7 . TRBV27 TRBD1 CASSRQGDIYEQYF TGTGCCAGCAGTCGACAGGGGGATATCTACGAGCAGTACTTC
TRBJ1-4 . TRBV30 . CACGSAEGEKLFF TGTGCCTGCGGATCGGCGGAGGGTGAAAAACTGTTTTTT
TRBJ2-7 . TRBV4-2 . CASSQESGGSYEQYF TGTGCCAGCAGCCAAGAATCAGGAGGTTCCTACGAGCAGTACTTC
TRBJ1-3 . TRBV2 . CANYRVSGNTIYF TGTGCCAACTACAGGGTCTCTGGAAACACCATATATTTT
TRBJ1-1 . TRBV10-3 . CAISSGNTEAFF TGTGCCATCAGTTCCGGGAACACTGAAGCTTTCTTT
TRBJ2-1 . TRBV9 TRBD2 CASSASGGFNEQFF TGTGCCAGCAGCGCTAGCGGGGGGTTCAATGAGCAGTTCTTC
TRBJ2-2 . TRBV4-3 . CASSQGAANTGELFF TGCGCCAGCAGCCAAGGTGCGGCGAACACCGGGGAGCTGTTTTTT
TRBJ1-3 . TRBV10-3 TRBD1 CAISAGQAHSGNTIYF TGTGCCATCAGTGCGGGACAGGCGCACTCTGGAAACACCATATATTTT
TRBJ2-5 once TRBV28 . CASSLEGGRIKETQYF TGTGCCAGCAGTTTAGAGGGAGGTAGGATAAAGGAGACCCAGTACTTC
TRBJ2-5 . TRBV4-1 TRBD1 CASSQTGQGRMAQYF TGCGCCAGCAGCCAGACAGGACAGGGTCGGATGGCCCAGTACTTC
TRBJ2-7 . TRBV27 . CASSLSGNSYEQYF TGTGCCAGCAGTTTATCCGGTAATTCCTACGAGCAGTACTTC
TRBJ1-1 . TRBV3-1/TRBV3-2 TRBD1 CASSQEGRQGTEAFF TGTGCCAGCAGCCAAGAAGGGAGACAGGGTACTGAAGCTTTCTTT
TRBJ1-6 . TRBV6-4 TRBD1 CASCEGQGNSPLHF TGTGCCAGCTGTGAGGGACAGGGGAATTCACCCCTCCACTTT
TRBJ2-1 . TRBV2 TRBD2 CASRLAGIYNEQFF TGTGCCAGCAGACTAGCGGGCATTTACAATGAGCAGTTCTTC
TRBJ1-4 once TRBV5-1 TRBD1 CASTWTGGIEKLFF TGCGCCAGCACTTGGACAGGGGGTATTGAAAAACTGTTTTTT
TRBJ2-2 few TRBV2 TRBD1 CASRGQGQSGELFF TGTGCCAGCAGGGGACAGGGGCAATCCGGGGAGCTGTTTTTT
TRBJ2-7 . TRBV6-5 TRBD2 CASSYGPSGLYEQYF TGTGCCAGCAGTTACGGGCCTAGCGGCCTCTACGAGCAGTACTTC
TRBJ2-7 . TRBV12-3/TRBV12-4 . CASRLQQGYEQYF TGTGCCAGCAGGCTACAACAGGGCTACGAGCAGTACTTC
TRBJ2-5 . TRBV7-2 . CASSLAAGQETQYF TGTGCCAGCAGCTTAGCCGCGGGCCAAGAGACCCAGTACTTC
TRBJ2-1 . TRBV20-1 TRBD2 CSASPGHRDYNEQFF TGCAGTGCTAGTCCTGGGCACCGGGACTATAATGAGCAGTTCTTC
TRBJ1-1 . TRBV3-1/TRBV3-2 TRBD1 CASSQGQGDGTEAFF TGTGCCAGCAGCCAGGGACAGGGGGACGGGACTGAAGCTTTCTTT
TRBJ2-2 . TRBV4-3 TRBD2 CASSQGTSGHTGELFF TGCGCCAGCAGCCAGGGGACTAGCGGGCACACCGGGGAGCTGTTTTTT
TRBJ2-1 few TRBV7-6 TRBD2 CASSLTSGSSNEQFF TGTGCCAGCAGTTTGACTAGCGGGAGCTCCAATGAGCAGTTCTTC
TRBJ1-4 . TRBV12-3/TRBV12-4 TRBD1 CASSRRGREKLFF TGTGCCAGCAGCCGCAGGGGGCGTGAAAAACTGTTTTTT
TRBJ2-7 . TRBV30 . CAWEPGRHEQYF TGTGCCTGGGAGCCCGGTCGTCACGAGCAGTACTTC
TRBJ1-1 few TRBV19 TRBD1 CATYRGSEAFF TGTGCCACCTACAGGGGGTCTGAAGCTTTCTTT
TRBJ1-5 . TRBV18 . CASSPLSSNQPQHF TGTGCCAGCTCACCACTCAGTAGCAATCAGCCCCAGCATTTT
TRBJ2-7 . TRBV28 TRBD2 CASSLGREANEQYF TGTGCCAGCAGTTTGGGGCGGGAGGCAAACGAGCAGTACTTC
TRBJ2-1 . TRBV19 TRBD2 CASSIRLAGNEQFF TGTGCCAGTAGTATACGGCTAGCGGGCAATGAGCAGTTCTTC
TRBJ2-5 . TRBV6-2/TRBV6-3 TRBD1 CASSYGGTGPAETQYF TGTGCCAGCAGTTACGGCGGGACAGGCCCCGCGGAGACCCAGTACTTC
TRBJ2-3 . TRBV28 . CASSLLSRDLITDTQYF TGTGCCAGCAGTTTACTGTCTCGGGACTTGATCACAGATACGCAGTATTTT
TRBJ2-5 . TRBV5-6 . CASIPSRNQETQYF TGTGCCAGCATCCCCTCTAGGAACCAAGAGACCCAGTACTTC
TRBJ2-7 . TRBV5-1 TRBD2 CASSPTGGSSYEQYF TGCGCCAGCAGCCCGACCGGGGGGAGCTCCTACGAGCAGTACTTC
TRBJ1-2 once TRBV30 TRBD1 CAWSVGGGGGYTF TGTGCCTGGAGTGTAGGGGGCGGTGGAGGCTACACCTTC
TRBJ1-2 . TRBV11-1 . CASSLHRQLGGYTF TGTGCCAGCAGCCTTCACAGGCAGCTGGGCGGCTACACCTTC